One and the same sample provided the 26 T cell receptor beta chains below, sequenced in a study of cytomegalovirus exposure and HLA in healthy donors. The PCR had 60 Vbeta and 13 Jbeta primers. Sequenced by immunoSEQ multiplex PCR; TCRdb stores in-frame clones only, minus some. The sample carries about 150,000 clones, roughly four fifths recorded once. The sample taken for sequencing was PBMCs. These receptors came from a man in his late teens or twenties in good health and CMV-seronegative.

The CDR3 sequence: CATLVVPGAGANVLTF. DNA of the CDR3: TGTGCTACCCTCGTCGTACCAGGGGCTGGGGCCAACGTCCTGACTTTC. This chain joins TRBV12-5 and TRBJ2-6, with D perhaps matching TRBD1 (6 bases). This CDR3 region has 16 residues. Germline V lookup: CDR1 LGHNT, CDR2 FRNRAP. The V end lost 10 bases, the J end lost 2 bases, and 18 bases lay between the germline ends.

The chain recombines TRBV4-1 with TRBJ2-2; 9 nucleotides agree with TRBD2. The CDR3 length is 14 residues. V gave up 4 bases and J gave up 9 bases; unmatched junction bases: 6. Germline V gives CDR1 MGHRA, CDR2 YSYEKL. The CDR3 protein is CASSPGLAPRELFF. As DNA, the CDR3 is TGCGCCAGCAGCCCCGGACTAGCGCCCCGGGAGCTGTTTTTT.

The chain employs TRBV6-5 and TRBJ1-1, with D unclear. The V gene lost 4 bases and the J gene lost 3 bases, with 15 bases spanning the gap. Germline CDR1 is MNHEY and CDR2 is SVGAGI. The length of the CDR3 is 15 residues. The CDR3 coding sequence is TGTGCCAGCAGTTTACCGGGAGCCTCTTACACTGAAGCTTTCTTT. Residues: CASSLPGASYTEAFF.

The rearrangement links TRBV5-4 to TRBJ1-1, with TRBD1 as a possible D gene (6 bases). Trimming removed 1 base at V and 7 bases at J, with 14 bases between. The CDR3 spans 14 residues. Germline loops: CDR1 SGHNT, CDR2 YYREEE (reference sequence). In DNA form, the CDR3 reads TGTGCCAGCAGCTTGATCAGGGGCCAAATTGAAGCTTTCTTT. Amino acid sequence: CASSLIRGQIEAFF. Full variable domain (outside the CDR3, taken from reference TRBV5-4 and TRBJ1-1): ETGVTQSPTHLIKTRGQQVTLRCSSQSGHNTVSWYQQALGQGPQFIFQYYREEENGRGNFPPRFSGLQFPNYSSELNVNALELDDSALYLCASSLIRGQIEAFFGQGTRLTVV.

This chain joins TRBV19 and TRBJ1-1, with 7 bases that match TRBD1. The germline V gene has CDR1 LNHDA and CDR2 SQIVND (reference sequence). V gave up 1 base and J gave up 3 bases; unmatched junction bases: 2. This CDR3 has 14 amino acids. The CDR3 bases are TGTGCCAGTAGTATAGGAGACAGGGACACTGAAGCTTTCTTT. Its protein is CASSIGDRDTEAFF.

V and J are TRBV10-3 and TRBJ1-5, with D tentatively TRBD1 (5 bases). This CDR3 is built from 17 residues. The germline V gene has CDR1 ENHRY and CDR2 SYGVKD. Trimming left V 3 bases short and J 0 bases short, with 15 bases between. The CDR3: CAISDTRTPNSNQPQHF. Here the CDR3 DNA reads TGTGCCATCAGTGACACCAGGACACCAAATAGCAATCAGCCCCAGCATTTT.

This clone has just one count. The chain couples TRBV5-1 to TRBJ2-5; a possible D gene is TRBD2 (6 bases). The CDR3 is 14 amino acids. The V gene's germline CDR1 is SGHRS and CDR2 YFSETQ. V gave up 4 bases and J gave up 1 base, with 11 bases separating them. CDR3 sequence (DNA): TGCGCCAGCAGCCCCGCGGGGCGCCAAGAGACCCAGTACTTC. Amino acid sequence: CASSPAGRQETQYF.

The CDR3: CASSLRGRYNEQFF. Written as DNA, the CDR3 is TGTGCCAGCAGCTTGCGCGGGCGGTACAATGAGCAGTTCTTC. The chain has TRBV5-8 and TRBJ2-1; D perhaps matches TRBD2 (5 bases). The germline V gene has CDR1 SGHTS and CDR2 YDEGEE. Between the trimmed V and J ends, which lost 1 base and 4 bases, there was a span of 9 bases. This CDR3 is built from 14 residues.

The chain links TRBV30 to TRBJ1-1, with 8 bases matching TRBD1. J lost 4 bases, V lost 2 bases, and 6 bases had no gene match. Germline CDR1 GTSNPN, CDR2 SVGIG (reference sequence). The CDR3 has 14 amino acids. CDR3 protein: CAWSPGGRGTEAFF. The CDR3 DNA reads TGTGCCTGGAGTCCAGGGGGCCGGGGCACTGAAGCTTTCTTT.

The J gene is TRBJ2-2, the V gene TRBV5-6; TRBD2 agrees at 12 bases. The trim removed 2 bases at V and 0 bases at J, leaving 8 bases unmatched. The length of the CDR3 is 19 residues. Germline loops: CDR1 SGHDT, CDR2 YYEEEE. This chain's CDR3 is CASSLVRTSGTPNTGELFF. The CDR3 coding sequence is TGTGCCAGCAGCTTAGTCCGGACTAGCGGGACCCCGAACACCGGGGAGCTGTTTTTT.

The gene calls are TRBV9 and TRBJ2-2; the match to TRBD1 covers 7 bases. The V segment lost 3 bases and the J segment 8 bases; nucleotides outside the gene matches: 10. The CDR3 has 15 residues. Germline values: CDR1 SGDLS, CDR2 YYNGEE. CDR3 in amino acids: CASSEGGTTKGELFF. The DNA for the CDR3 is TGTGCCAGCAGCGAAGGGGGCACAACGAAAGGGGAGCTGTTTTTT.

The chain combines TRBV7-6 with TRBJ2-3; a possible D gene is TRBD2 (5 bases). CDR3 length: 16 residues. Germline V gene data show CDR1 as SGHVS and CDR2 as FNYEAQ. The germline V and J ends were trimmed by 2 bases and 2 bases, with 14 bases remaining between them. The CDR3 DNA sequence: TGTGCCAGCAGCTTAACCCCGGGGTGGGACACAGATACGCAGTATTTT. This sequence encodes CASSLTPGWDTDTQYF.

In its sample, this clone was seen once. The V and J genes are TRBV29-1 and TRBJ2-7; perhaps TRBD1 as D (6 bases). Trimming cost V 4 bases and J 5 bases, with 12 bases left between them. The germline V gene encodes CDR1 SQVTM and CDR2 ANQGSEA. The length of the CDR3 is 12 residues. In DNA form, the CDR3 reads TGCAGCGTTGCAGGGGTCCCACACGAGCAGTACTTC. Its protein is CSVAGVPHEQYF.

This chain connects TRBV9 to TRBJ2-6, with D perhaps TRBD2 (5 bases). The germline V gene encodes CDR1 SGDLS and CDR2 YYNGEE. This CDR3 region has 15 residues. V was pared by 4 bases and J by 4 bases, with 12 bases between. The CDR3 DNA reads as TGTGCCAGCAGCACCCGGGGAACCGGGGCCAACGTCCTGACTTTC. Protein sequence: CASSTRGTGANVLTF.

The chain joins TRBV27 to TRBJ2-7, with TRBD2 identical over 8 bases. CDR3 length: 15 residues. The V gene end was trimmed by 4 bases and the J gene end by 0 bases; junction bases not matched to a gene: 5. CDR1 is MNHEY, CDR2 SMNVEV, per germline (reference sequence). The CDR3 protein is CASSSSGGLSYEQYF. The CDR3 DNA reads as TGTGCCAGCAGTTCGAGCGGGGGACTCTCCTACGAGCAGTACTTC.

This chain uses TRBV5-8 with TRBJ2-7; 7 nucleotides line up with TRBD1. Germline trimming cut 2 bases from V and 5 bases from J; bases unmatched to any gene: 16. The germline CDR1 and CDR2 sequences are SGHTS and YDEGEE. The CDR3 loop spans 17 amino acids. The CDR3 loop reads CASSLWQGVALRHEQYF. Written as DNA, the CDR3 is TGTGCCAGCAGCTTATGGCAGGGGGTCGCTTTGCGGCACGAGCAGTACTTC.

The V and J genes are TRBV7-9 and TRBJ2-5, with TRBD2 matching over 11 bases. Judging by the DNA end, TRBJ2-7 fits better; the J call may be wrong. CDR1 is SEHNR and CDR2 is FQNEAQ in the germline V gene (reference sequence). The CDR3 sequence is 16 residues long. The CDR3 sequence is CASSPPGLAVSYEQYF. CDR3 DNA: TGTGCCAGCAGCCCTCCGGGACTAGCGGTTTCCTACGAGCAGTACTTC.

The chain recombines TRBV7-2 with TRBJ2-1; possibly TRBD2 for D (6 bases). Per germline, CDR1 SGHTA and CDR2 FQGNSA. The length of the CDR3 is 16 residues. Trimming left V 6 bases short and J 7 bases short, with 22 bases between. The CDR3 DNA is TGTGCCAGCAGTCGAGTGGGCAATTCGGGGAGGAATGAGCAGTTCTTC. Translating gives CASSRVGNSGRNEQFF.

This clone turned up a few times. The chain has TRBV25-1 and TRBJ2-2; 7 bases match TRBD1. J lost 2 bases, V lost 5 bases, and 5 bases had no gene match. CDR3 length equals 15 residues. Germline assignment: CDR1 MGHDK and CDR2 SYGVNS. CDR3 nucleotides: TGTGCCAGCAGTCCCTGGGACAGAAACACCGGGGAGCTGTTTTTT. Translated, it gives CASSPWDRNTGELFF.

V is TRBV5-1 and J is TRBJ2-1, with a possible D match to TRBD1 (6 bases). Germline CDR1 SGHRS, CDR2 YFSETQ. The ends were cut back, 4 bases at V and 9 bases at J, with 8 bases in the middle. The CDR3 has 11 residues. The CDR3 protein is CASSAQGEQFF. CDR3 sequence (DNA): TGCGCCAGCAGCGCACAGGGTGAGCAGTTCTTC.

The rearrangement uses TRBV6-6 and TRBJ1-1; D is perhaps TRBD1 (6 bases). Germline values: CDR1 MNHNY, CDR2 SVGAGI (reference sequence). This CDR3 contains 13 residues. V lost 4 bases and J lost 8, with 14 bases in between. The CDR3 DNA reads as TGTGCCAGCAGTTTACCCCGACAGGAGGAAGCTTTCTTT. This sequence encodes CASSLPRQEEAFF.

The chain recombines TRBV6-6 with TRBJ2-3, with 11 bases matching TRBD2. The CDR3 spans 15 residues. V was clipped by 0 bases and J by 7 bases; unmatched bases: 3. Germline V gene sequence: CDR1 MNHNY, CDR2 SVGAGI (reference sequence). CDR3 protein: CASSYSGTSGYTQYF. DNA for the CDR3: TGTGCCAGCAGTTACTCAGGGACTAGCGGCTATACGCAGTATTTT.

This chain's CDR3 is CASSTYVGQGSEQYF. The CDR3 coding sequence is TGTGCCAGTAGTACCTACGTCGGACAGGGGAGCGAGCAGTACTTC. V and J are TRBV19 and TRBJ2-7; 9 bases agree with TRBD1. This CDR3 is built from 15 residues. CDR1 is LNHDA, CDR2 SQIVND, per germline (reference sequence). With V trimmed by 4 bases and J by 6 bases, 10 bases remained unmatched.

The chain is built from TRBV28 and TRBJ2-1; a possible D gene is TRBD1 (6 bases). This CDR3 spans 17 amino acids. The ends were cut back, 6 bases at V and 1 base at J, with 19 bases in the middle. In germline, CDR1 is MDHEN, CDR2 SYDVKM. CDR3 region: CASSYPITGKSYNEQFF. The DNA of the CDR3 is TGTGCCAGCAGCTACCCCATCACAGGGAAGTCCTACAATGAGCAGTTCTTC.

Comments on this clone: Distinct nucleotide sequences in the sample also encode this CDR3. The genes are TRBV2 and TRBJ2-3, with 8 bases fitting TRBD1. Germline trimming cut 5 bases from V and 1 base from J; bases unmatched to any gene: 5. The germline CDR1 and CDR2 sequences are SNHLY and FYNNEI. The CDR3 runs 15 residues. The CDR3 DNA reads TGTGCCAGCAGTTACCAGGGGGCAGGCACAGATACGCAGTATTTT. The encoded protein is CASSYQGAGTDTQYF.

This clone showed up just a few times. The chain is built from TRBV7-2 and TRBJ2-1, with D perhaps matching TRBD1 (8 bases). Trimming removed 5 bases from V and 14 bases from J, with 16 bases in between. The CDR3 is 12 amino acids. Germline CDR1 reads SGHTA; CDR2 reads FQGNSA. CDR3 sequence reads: CASSTQTGGEFF. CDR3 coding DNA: TGTGCCAGCAGCACCCAAACAGGGGGGGAGTTCTTC.